This TCR beta chain was observed in a study of blood T cell repertoires in COVID-19. The overall study: Whether acute or convalescent, the COVID-19 samples came from the United States, Italy and Spain.

Authors' data handling: Scientists estimated how many nucleated cells there were by amplifying reference gene primers. TCRdb's table, derived via immunoSEQ multiplex PCR, lists solely in-frame clones and lacks some. For V, J and clone size, that table is used; D and trimming come from the DNA. This repertoire shows around 400,000 clones, about 88% found once; its top ten account for 1.2% to 1.5%. This CDR3 is built from 15 residues. Losses at the gene ends were 3 bases for V and 4 bases for J; bases not matched to a gene: 8. Germline values: CDR1 MRHNA, CDR2 SNTAGT. Those designated as exposed participants met a COVID-19 case within 2 weeks before study entry.

The TCR was taken from a woman younger than 35 who had been exposed to COVID-19. The chain uses TRBV6-4 and TRBJ1-1; 7 nucleotides match TRBD1. The material sequenced was PBMCs or T cells enriched from blood (not recorded which). In DNA, the CDR3 is TGTGCCAGCAGTGAACAACAGGGGTCCAGCACTGAAGCTTTCTTT. Protein: CASSEQQGSSTEAFF.